This T cell receptor beta chain was retrieved from a study of blood T cell repertoires in COVID-19. In germline, CDR1 is MNHNS, CDR2 SASEGT. V lost 1 base to trimming and J lost 0 bases, with 13 bases between them. This CDR3 has 17 residues. TCRdb's copy holds only in-frame clones and misses some; the assay was immunoSEQ multiplex PCR. The top ten hold less than 3.5% of the sample, which has 170,000 or so clones, roughly 86% seen once. The chain has TRBV6-1 and TRBJ1-5, with D perhaps TRBD1 (5 bases). Material for sequencing was peripheral blood. The sequence derives from a middle-aged man with active or convalescent COVID-19. The CDR3 protein is CASSEGWGGDSNQPQHF. CDR3 sequence (DNA): TGTGCCAGCAGTGAAGGTTGGGGCGGCGATAGCAATCAGCCCCAGCATTTT.